This entry features one TCR beta chain sequence. In this sample, this clonotype turned up many times. Its antigen specificity is not known. Base qualities are not provided; no much larger clone lies one nucleotide away. This entry belongs to a study of T-cell reconstitution after alpha-beta-depleted transplantation in children listed by TCRdb under 2016. About the study as a whole: The study quantitatively tracked T-cell immune reconstitution after TCRalphabeta/CD19-depleted allogeneic hematopoietic cell transplantation in children using TCR repertoire profiling. Overall study results and their limits: In some patients, the high TCRbeta diversity seen at day 60 was put down to recipient T cells and intrathymic progenitors that had survived conditioning. Apparently early alphabetaT-cell count recovery about two months after transplant reportedly relied on only several hundred rapidly expanded clones derived from non-depleted graft cells. Hyperexpanded clone frequencies declined over subsequent months; after one year, T-cell counts and TCRbeta diversity were mostly attributed to newly produced T cells.

Trimming costs V 0 bases and J 1 base, and their ends lie 7 bases apart. CDR1 and CDR2, looked up from the germline V gene (reference sequence), are LNHNV and YYDKDF. CDR3 length: 16 amino acids, cysteine to phenylalanine. Only the CDR3 part of the read is kept: 48 bases, read in frame from the first base. Explained via the paper, the treatment or condition label denotes: allogeneic hematopoietic cell transplantation with graft depleted of TCRalphabeta T cells and CD19 B cells. The children who served as transplant recipients had been given grafts of TCRalphabeta/CD19-depleted allogeneic hematopoietic cells. Receptor libraries were prepared by PCR. Reads for this sample came from an Illumina HiSeq 2500. TCR library preparation used molecular barcoding, with unique molecular identifiers applied to normalize quantification of the TCRbeta repertoire. TCRdb's own reprocessing of the public reads used fastp at Q25 and MiXCR and kept productive beta chains. Identical CDR3 proteins give one entry, which carries the most common genes and DNA. This sample is represented by 85,000 to 120,000 distinct CDR3 sequences; around 7.8% of them were singletons. In total, the top ten clones hold around 17% of the sample.

Sample: PBMCs, taken before TCRalphabeta/CD19-depleted stem cell transplant. The chain was built from TRBV15 and TRBJ2-6; TRBD2 is a possible D gene, resting on 5 matching bases. The clonotype comes from a boy aged 2 to 10 with acute lymphoblastic leukemia, due to receive a stem cell transplant. The bases read TGTGCCACCAGCAGAGATCGGGGATCTGGGGCCAACGTCCTGACTTTC. It codes for CATSRDRGSGANVLTF.